These 30 T cell receptor beta chains originate from one sample sequenced in a study of spatial heterogeneity in lung cancer. The time point denotes: sample taken at primary tumor resection. TCRdb analysed the 5' RACE reads with MiXCR anew, one entry per CDR3 protein. The table has approximately 7,000 distinct CDR3 sequences, about an eighth seen once. The study, taken as a whole, reports: The study found that expanded intratumoral alpha and beta TCR counts tracked tumor mutation counts.

Their cognate antigens are unknown. The sequenced sample was lung tumor tissue, obtained at surgery. The receptors derive from a male donor with early-stage non-small cell lung cancer.

This clonotype was counted ten times or more. The chain links TRBV9 to TRBJ2-5; 7 nucleotides match TRBD2. CDR1 is SGDLS and CDR2 is YYNGEE in the germline V gene. CDR3 size: 15 residues. Trimming at V came to 0 bases and at J to 5 bases, leaving 7 bases not matched to a gene. DNA for the CDR3: TGTGCCAGCAGCGTAGAGGCGGGAGTATGGGAGACCCAGTACTTC. Its translation is CASSVEAGVWETQYF.

This clonotype is labeled as medium-sized. The chain uses TRBV6-5 and TRBJ2-1; 13 bases are shared with TRBD2. Trimming at V came to 7 bases and at J to 8 bases, leaving 8 bases not matched to a gene. CDR1 is MNHEY, CDR2 SVGAGI, per germline. This CDR3 has 15 amino acids. The CDR3 region is CASKPRLAGGDEQFF. As DNA, the CDR3 is TGTGCCAGCAAGCCGCGACTAGCGGGAGGAGATGAGCAGTTCTTC.

Sample share makes this clonotype large. The chain has TRBV11-2 and TRBJ2-7, with TRBD2 matching over 7 bases. Trimming at V came to 2 bases and at J to 5 bases, leaving 9 bases not matched to a gene. CDR1 and CDR2 (germline): SGHAT, FQNNGV. The CDR3 is made up of 15 amino acids. In DNA, the CDR3 is TGTGCCAGCAGCTTAATGCAAGGCGGGAGCCACGAGCAGTACTTC. It is translated as CASSLMQGGSHEQYF.

This clonotype is medium-sized within its sample. This chain links TRBV28 with TRBJ1-5, with D uncertain. CDR1 MDHEN and CDR2 SYDVKM come from the germline V gene. The length of the CDR3 is 11 residues. Trimming shortened V by 6 bases and J by 9 bases, and 9 bases separated the two germline ends. The CDR3 DNA reads TGTGCCAGCAGCTACCTTTCGCCCCAGCATTTT. Translation: CASSYLSPQHF.

In this sample, this clonotype turned up many times. The chain combines TRBV7-9 with TRBJ2-3; 12 bases line up with TRBD2. The V and J ends lost 4 bases and 2 bases, in that order; junction bases with no gene match: 1. The CDR3 runs to 15 residues. Looked up from germline, CDR1 is SEHNR and CDR2 is FQNEAQ (reference sequence). CDR3 bases: TGTGCCAGCAGCTCTAGCGGGAGGGCCACAGATACGCAGTATTTT. It yields the protein CASSSSGRATDTQYF. Looking up the rest from reference TRBV7-9 and TRBJ2-3 gives the full variable domain: DTGVSQNPRHKITKRGQNVTFRCDPISEHNRLYWYRQTLGQGPEFLTYFQNEAQLEKSRLLSDRFSAERPKGSFSTLEIQRTEQGDSAMYLCASSSSGRATDTQYFGPGTRLTVL.

Many counts were recorded for this clonotype. This CDR3 reads CASSSFRRGGSGTDTQYF. The CDR3 DNA sequence: TGTGCCAGCAGTTCATTCCGCCGGGGGGGTTCGGGCACAGATACGCAGTATTTT. J is TRBJ2-3 and V is TRBV28; TRBD2 agrees at 8 bases. CDR1 MDHEN and CDR2 SYDVKM come from the germline V gene. CDR3 size: 18 residues. After removal of 4 bases from V and 1 base from J, the junction contained 13 bases not matched to a gene.

The sample holds many counts of this clonotype. The chain combines TRBV10-1 with TRBJ2-3, with 12 bases fitting TRBD2. After removal of 5 bases from V and 5 bases from J, the junction contained 5 bases not matched to a gene. The germline CDR1 and CDR2 sequences are WNHNN and SYGVQD (reference sequence). This CDR3 comprises 15 residues. The CDR3 sequence: CASSLAGGGRDTQYF. The CDR3 DNA reads as TGCGCCAGCAGTCTAGCGGGAGGGGGCCGAGATACGCAGTATTTT.

The sample holds many counts of this clonotype. V usage is TRBV28 and J usage is TRBJ1-2; D uncertain. The CDR3 consists of 13 residues. V lost 3 bases and J 0 bases, leaving 5 bases between the germline ends. The V gene's germline CDR1 is MDHEN and CDR2 SYDVKM. CDR3 sequence: CASSFGPNYGYTF. CDR3 sequence (DNA): TGTGCCAGCAGTTTTGGACCTAACTATGGCTACACCTTC.

This clonotype occurred once. V is TRBV28 and J is TRBJ2-1; no clear D gene. V was cut by 6 bases and J by 5 bases, with 8 bases left in between. Germline V gene data show CDR1 as MDHEN and CDR2 as SYDVKM. The CDR3 covers 12 residues. As DNA, the CDR3 is TGTGCCAGCAGACTGGTCCACAATGAGCAGTTCTTC. Its translation: CASRLVHNEQFF.

The V gene is TRBV12-3 or TRBV12-4, the J gene TRBJ1-5; TRBD1 agrees at 9 bases. CDR3 length: 16 residues. Germline trimming cut 6 bases from V and 5 bases from J; bases unmatched to any gene: 11. As DNA, the CDR3 is TGTGCCAGCAGGCCTAATACAGGGGGCGCAGATCAGCCCCAGCATTTT. As protein: CASRPNTGGADQPQHF.

This clonotype was seen ten or more times. The chain joins TRBV9 to TRBJ2-3, with 7 bases identical to TRBD1. The length of the CDR3 is 16 residues. CDR1 is SGDLS and CDR2 is YYNGEE in the germline V gene. V shed 3 bases, J shed 6 bases, and the junction held 13 bases outside the gene matches. The CDR3 protein is CASSEGTADYGDTQYF. The CDR3 region has the DNA TGTGCCAGCAGCGAGGGGACAGCCGACTACGGGGATACGCAGTATTTT.

This clonotype showed up many times. The chain couples TRBV30 to TRBJ1-1; D is perhaps TRBD1 (5 bases). This CDR3 has 12 residues. The V end was cut by 2 bases, the J end by 11 bases, with 15 bases between. Germline CDR1 GTSNPN, CDR2 SVGIG (reference sequence). For the CDR3, the DNA is TGTGCCTGGAGTTGGGCCAGGGCGGATGCTTTCTTT. This sequence encodes CAWSWARADAFF.

This clonotype was recorded many times. The V call is TRBV7-2, the J call TRBJ2-5, with 12 bases that match TRBD2. Trimming took 5 bases from V and 5 from J; bases not matched to a gene: 6. This CDR3 has 15 residues. The germline gives CDR1 SGHTA, CDR2 FQGNSA. The CDR3 DNA reads TGTGCCAGCAGCAGGACTAGCGGGGTTTGGGAGACCCAGTACTTC. Translation gives CASSRTSGVWETQYF.

In this sample, this clonotype turned up many times. The CDR3 is CSARAHRGEQPQHF. The CDR3 DNA sequence: TGCAGTGCTAGAGCGCATCGAGGGGAACAGCCCCAGCATTTT. The V call is TRBV20-1, the J call TRBJ1-5; D may be TRBD1 (5 bases). V lost 1 base and J lost 7, with 14 bases in between. CDR3 size: 14 residues. The germline CDR1 and CDR2 sequences are DFQATT and SNEGSKA (reference sequence).

The chain has TRBV7-2 and TRBJ2-3; possible D gene TRBD2, 6 bases. Germline V gives CDR1 SGHTA, CDR2 FQGNSA. The CDR3 length is 14 residues. Trimming removed 5 bases at V and 2 bases at J, with 11 bases between. In DNA, the CDR3 is TGTGCCAGCAGCCGGGGACTTAACACAGATACGCAGTATTTT. The encoded protein is CASSRGLNTDTQYF.

This clonotype was counted at least ten times. This rearrangement joins TRBV3-1 to TRBJ2-5, with D maybe TRBD2 (5 bases). The CDR3 is 11 residues long. Germline assignment: CDR1 LGHDT and CDR2 YNNKEL (reference sequence). V was cut by 11 bases and J by 4 bases, with 11 bases left in between. The CDR3 nucleotides read TGTGCCGCGAGGGCCCGAGAGACCCAGTACTTC. It codes for CAARARETQYF.

By sample fraction, this clonotype is medium-sized. The V gene is TRBV20-1, the J gene TRBJ1-1; D is unclear. The CDR3 extends over 10 amino acids. Trimming took off 1 base at V and 11 bases at J, with 8 bases between the two ends. Germline CDR1 is DFQATT and CDR2 is SNEGSKA (reference sequence). The DNA for the CDR3 is TGCAGTGCTAGAGCCCCTCCGGCTTTCTTT. Translation: CSARAPPAFF.

This clonotype is medium-sized (0.01 to 0.1%) within its sample. This chain joins TRBV28 and TRBJ2-3; TRBD2 matches 8 bases. The germline gives CDR1 MDHEN, CDR2 SYDVKM. The V and J ends lost 5 bases and 6 bases, in that order; junction bases with no gene match: 16. This CDR3 comprises 17 residues. For the CDR3, the DNA is TGTGCCAGCAGTCGCCGACGGGCAGCGGGGGAACGGGATACGCAGTATTTT. Translated, it gives CASSRRRAAGERDTQYF.

The chain has TRBV30 and TRBJ2-1; D is possibly TRBD2 (6 bases). Germline V gene data show CDR1 as GTSNPN and CDR2 as SVGIG (reference sequence). The CDR3 has 13 amino acids. V lost 5 bases to trimming and J lost 4 bases, with 12 bases between them. CDR3 bases: TGTGCCTGGGAACGGGAGTATTACAATGAGCAGTTCTTC. Translated, it gives CAWEREYYNEQFF.

By share of the sample, this clonotype is medium-sized. CDR3 protein: CASTGHSGANVLTF. DNA of the CDR3: TGTGCCAGCACCGGACACTCTGGGGCCAACGTCCTGACTTTC. V and J are TRBV6-6 and TRBJ2-6, with a tentative D call TRBD1 (5 bases). Between the trimmed V and J ends, which lost 7 bases and 0 bases, there was a span of 7 bases. The germline V gene encodes CDR1 MNHNY and CDR2 SVGAGI (reference sequence). The CDR3 covers 14 residues.

The sample holds many counts of this clonotype. V is TRBV6-5 and J is TRBJ2-2, with D perhaps matching TRBD1 (6 bases). Deletions cut 5 bases from V and 5 bases from J, with 15 bases between. The CDR3 loop spans 15 amino acids. CDR1 MNHEY and CDR2 SVGAGI come from the germline V gene. CDR3 DNA: TGTGCCAGCAGTCGCCAAACAGGGAGAACCGGGGAGCTGTTTTTT. Protein sequence: CASSRQTGRTGELFF.

This clonotype was observed at least ten times. V and J are TRBV20-1 and TRBJ1-6; a possible D gene is TRBD1 (5 bases). Trimming took 1 base from V and 10 from J, leaving 20 bases between them. Germline CDR1 reads DFQATT; CDR2 reads SNEGSKA (reference sequence). This CDR3 comprises 16 residues. The CDR3 coding sequence is TGCAGTGCTAGAGCCCCGGGTTCGGTCGGGGGATCACCCCTCCACTTT. Amino acids: CSARAPGSVGGSPLHF.

This clonotype was found many times. The J gene is TRBJ2-7, the V gene TRBV10-3; D uncertain. Germline CDR1 reads ENHRY; CDR2 reads SYGVKD. Trimming pared 3 bases from V and 3 bases from J, leaving 9 bases between. CDR3 length: 13 amino acids. The chain's CDR3 is CAISEAPDYEQYF. In DNA, the CDR3 is TGTGCCATCAGTGAAGCGCCGGACTACGAGCAGTACTTC.

This chain connects TRBV2 to TRBJ1-1, with D maybe TRBD1 (6 bases). The ends were cut back, 6 bases at V and 0 bases at J, with 20 bases in the middle. The CDR3 has 17 residues. Germline assignment: CDR1 SNHLY and CDR2 FYNNEI. The CDR3 DNA sequence: TGTGCCAGCAGCGTCGAACTGTGGGGACATTTGAACACTGAAGCTTTCTTT. Its protein product is CASSVELWGHLNTEAFF.

This clonotype was recorded at least ten times. This rearrangement joins TRBV10-3 to TRBJ2-3; the D call may be TRBD1 or TRBD2 (5 bases each). Per germline, CDR1 ENHRY and CDR2 SYGVKD. The CDR3 is 13 amino acids. V gave up 3 bases and J gave up 4 bases, with 8 bases separating them. The CDR3 DNA reads as TGTGCCATCAGTGAAAGGGACCCAGATACGCAGTATTTT. Protein: CAISERDPDTQYF.

This clonotype is judged medium-sized. The genes are TRBV7-2 and TRBJ2-7; TRBD2 matches 10 bases. Germline CDR1 and CDR2: SGHTA and FQGNSA. V lost 3 bases and J lost 2; bases outside the gene matches: 7. This CDR3 has 16 amino acids. CDR3 bases: TGTGCCAGCAGCTTTTCTAGCGGGAGAATCCCCTACGAGCAGTACTTC. It is translated as CASSFSSGRIPYEQYF.

This clonotype has ten or more counts. The rearrangement links TRBV5-4 to TRBJ1-2; 8 positions match TRBD1. The ends lost 3 bases at V and 4 bases at J; junction bases unmatched: 8. Germline loops: CDR1 SGHNT, CDR2 YYREEE (reference sequence). This CDR3 is 15 amino acids long. The CDR3 DNA sequence: TGTGCCAGCAGCTCAAGGACAGGGCTAATCTATGGCTACACCTTC. Protein sequence: CASSSRTGLIYGYTF.

This clonotype was detected ten times or more. V is TRBV7-9 and J is TRBJ2-7; a possible D gene is TRBD2 (5 bases). Germline CDR1 and CDR2: SEHNR and FQNEAQ (reference sequence). CDR3 length equals 16 residues. Trimming took 2 bases from V and 0 from J, leaving 14 bases between them. This CDR3 is CASSLLGRASSYEQYF. CDR3 coding DNA: TGTGCCAGCAGCTTACTCGGGCGGGCCAGCTCCTACGAGCAGTACTTC.

The rearrangement joins TRBV7-2 to TRBJ2-2; 13 nucleotides line up with TRBD2. This CDR3 is built from 17 residues. J lost 6 bases, V lost 5 bases, and 9 bases had no gene match. The germline gives CDR1 SGHTA, CDR2 FQGNSA. CDR3 nucleotides: TGTGCCAGCAGCCTTACTGGACTAGCGGGAGCGGCCGGGGAGCTGTTTTTT. Translated, it gives CASSLTGLAGAAGELFF.

This clonotype is deemed medium-sized. J is TRBJ2-5 and V is TRBV20-1, with D maybe TRBD2 (5 bases). The CDR3 runs 11 residues. V was shortened by 5 bases and J by 5 bases, with 9 bases between the two germline ends. The V gene's germline CDR1 is DFQATT and CDR2 SNEGSKA (reference sequence). Here the CDR3 DNA reads TGCAGTGCTCCACTAGGGGAGACCCAGTACTTC. Translated: CSAPLGETQYF.